This T cell receptor (beta chain) was identified during a study of control samples from healthy donors and cancer patients. Libraries were prepared by immunoSEQ multiplex PCR; TCRdb keeps only in-frame clonotypes and omits some of them. The sample records around 50,000 clones, 65% to 90% being singletons. There are 15 residues in the CDR3. Losses at the gene ends were 3 bases for V and 0 bases for J; bases not matched to a gene: 3. The germline V gene has CDR1 MDHEN and CDR2 SYDVKM. V gene TRBV28 combines with J gene TRBJ2-7, with 9 bases fitting TRBD2. What was sequenced was PBMCs. The TCR originated in a woman between 50 and 59 years old with lung cancer. The CDR3 nucleotides read TGTGCCAGCAGTTTTTTTAGCGGGGGCTCCTACGAGCAGTACTTC. Its translation is CASSFFSGGSYEQYF. Complete variable domain (other parts from reference TRBV28 and TRBJ2-7): DVKVTQSSRYLVKRTGEKVFLECVQDMDHENMFWYRQDPGLGLRLIYFSYDVKMKEKGDIPEGYSVSREKKERFSLILESASTNQTSMYLCASSFFSGGSYEQYFGPGTRLTVT.